This TCR beta chain emerged from a study of technical replicates of blood from several donors. Libraries were prepared by immunoSEQ multiplex PCR; TCRdb keeps only in-frame clonotypes and omits some of them. The repertoire holds about 61,000 clones, with less than 98% as singletons. The CDR3 has 14 residues. V lost 6 bases to trimming and J lost 4 bases, with 15 bases between them. Germline V gives CDR1 MDHEN, CDR2 SYDVKM. The chain carries TRBV28 and TRBJ1-2, with D possibly being TRBD1 (6 bases). This receptor was identified in a human donor in good health. Sequenced material: T cells isolated from PBMCs. Here the CDR3 reads CASRPTTGFYGYTF. CDR3 nucleotides: TGTGCCAGCAGACCTACTACAGGGTTCTATGGCTACACCTTC.